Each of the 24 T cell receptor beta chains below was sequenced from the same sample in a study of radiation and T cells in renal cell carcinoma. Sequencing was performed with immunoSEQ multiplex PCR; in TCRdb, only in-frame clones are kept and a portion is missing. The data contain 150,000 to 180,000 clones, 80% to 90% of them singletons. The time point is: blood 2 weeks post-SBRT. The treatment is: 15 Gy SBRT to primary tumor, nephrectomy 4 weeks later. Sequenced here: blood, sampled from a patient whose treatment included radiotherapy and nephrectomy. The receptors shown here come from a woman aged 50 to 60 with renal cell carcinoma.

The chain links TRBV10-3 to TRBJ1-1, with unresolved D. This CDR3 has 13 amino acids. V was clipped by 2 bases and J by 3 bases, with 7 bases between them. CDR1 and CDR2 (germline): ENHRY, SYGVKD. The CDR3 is CAISEGSDTEAFF. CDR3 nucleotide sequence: TGTGCCATCAGTGAGGGATCTGACACTGAAGCTTTCTTT.

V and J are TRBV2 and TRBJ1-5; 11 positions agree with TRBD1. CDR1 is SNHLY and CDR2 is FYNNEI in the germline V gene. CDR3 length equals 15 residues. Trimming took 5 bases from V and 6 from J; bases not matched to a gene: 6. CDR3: CASSPGQGASQPQHF. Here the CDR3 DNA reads TGTGCCAGCAGTCCTGGACAGGGGGCGAGTCAGCCCCAGCATTTT.

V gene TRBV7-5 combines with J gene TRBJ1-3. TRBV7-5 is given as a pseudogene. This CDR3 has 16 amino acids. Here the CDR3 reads CARSLSWDVSGNTIYF. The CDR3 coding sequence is TGTGCCAGAAGCTTATCCTGGGACGTCTCTGGAAACACCATATATTTT.

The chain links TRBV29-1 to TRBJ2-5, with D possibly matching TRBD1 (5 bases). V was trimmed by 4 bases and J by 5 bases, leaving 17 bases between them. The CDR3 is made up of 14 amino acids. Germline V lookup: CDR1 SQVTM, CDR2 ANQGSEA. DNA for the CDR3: TGCAGCGTTGTCGGTCAGGGCACGGTGGAGACCCAGTACTTC. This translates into CSVVGQGTVETQYF. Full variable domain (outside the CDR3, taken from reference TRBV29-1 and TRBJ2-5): SAVISQKPSRDICQRGTSLTIQCQVDSQVTMMFWYRQQPGQSLTLIATANQGSEATYESGFVIDKFPISRPNLTFSTLTVSNMSPEDSSIYLCSVVGQGTVETQYFGPGTRLLVL.

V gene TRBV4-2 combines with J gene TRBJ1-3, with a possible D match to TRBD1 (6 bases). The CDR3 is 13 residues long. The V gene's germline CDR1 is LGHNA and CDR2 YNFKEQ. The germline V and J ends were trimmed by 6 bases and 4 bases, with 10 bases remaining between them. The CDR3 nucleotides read TGTGCCAGCAGACGGGACATCGGAAACACCATATATTTT. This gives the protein CASRRDIGNTIYF.

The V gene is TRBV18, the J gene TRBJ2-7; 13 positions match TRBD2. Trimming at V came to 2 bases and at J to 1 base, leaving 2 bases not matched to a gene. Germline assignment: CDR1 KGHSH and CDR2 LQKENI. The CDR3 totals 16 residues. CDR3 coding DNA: TGTGCCAGCTCACCAGCGGGACTAGCGGGATCCTACGAGCAGTACTTC. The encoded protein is CASSPAGLAGSYEQYF.

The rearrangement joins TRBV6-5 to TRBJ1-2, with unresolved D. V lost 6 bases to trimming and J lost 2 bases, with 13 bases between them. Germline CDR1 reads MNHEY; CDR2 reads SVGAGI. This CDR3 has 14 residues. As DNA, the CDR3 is TGTGCCAGCAGCCCCCTACTTCAAAACTATGGCTACACCTTC. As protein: CASSPLLQNYGYTF.

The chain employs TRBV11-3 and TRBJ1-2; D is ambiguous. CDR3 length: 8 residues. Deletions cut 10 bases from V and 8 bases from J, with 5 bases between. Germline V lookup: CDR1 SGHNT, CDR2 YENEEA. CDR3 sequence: CAKEGYTF. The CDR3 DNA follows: TGTGCCAAGGAGGGCTACACCTTC.

The CDR3 coding sequence is TGTGCCAGCACCACATGGGGGACAGGGTACACTGAAGCTTTCTTT. Its translation is CASTTWGTGYTEAFF. This sequence joins TRBV2 and TRBJ1-1; 9 bases fit TRBD1. The CDR3 is 15 residues long. V lost 7 bases to trimming and J lost 3 bases; unmatched junction nucleotides: 9. The V gene's germline CDR1 is SNHLY and CDR2 FYNNEI.

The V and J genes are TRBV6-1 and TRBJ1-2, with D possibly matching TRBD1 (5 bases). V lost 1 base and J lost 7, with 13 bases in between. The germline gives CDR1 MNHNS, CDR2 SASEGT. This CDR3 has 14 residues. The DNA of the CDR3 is TGTGCCAGCAGTGAAGGGGACTCTAGACTTGGCTACACCTTC. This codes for CASSEGDSRLGYTF.

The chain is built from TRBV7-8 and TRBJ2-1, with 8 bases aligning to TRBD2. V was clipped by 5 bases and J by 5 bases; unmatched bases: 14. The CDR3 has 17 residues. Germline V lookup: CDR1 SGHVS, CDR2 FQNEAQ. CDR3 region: CASSPQTGIAGNNEQFF. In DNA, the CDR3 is TGTGCCAGCAGCCCGCAAACCGGGATAGCGGGGAACAATGAGCAGTTCTTC. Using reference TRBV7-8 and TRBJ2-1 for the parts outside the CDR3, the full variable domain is GAGVSQSPRYKVAKRGQDVALRCDPISGHVSLFWYQQALGQGPEFLTYFQNEAQLDKSGLPSDRFFAERPEGSVSTLKIQRTQQEDSAVYLCASSPQTGIAGNNEQFFGPGTRLTVL.

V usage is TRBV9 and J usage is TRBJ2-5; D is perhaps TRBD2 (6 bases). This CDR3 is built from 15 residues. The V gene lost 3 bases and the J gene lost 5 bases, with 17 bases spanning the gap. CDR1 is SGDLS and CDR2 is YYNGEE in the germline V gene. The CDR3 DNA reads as TGTGCCAGCAGCGCCGGGACGGCGGGATGGGAGACCCAGTACTTC. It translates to CASSAGTAGWETQYF. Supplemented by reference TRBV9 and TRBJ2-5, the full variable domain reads DSGVTQTPKHLITATGQRVTLRCSPRSGDLSVYWYQQSLDQGLQFLIQYYNGEERAKGNILERFSAQQFPDLHSELNLSSLELGDSALYFCASSAGTAGWETQYFGPGTRLLVL.

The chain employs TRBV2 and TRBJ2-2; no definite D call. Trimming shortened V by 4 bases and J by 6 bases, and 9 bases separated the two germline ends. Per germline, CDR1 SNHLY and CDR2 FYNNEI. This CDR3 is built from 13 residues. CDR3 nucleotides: TGTGCCAGCAGTGTGAGGACCCCCGGGGAGCTGTTTTTT. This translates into CASSVRTPGELFF.

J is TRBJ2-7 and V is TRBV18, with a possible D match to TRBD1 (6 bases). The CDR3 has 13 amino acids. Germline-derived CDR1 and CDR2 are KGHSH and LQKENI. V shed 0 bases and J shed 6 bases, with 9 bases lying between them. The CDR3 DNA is TGTGCCAGCTCACCACCGGGCAGGGGCGAGCAGTACTTC. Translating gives CASSPPGRGEQYF.

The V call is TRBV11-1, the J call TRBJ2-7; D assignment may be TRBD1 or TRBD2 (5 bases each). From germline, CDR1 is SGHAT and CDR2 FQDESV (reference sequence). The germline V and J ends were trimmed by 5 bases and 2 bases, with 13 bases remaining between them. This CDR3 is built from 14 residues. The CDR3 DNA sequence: TGTGCCAGCAGCCCCCGGGACGCAACCTACGAGCAGTACTTC. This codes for CASSPRDATYEQYF.

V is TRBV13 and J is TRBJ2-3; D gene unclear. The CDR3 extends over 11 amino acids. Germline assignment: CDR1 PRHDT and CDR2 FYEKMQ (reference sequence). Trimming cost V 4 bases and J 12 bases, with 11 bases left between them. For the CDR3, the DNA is TGTGCCAGCAGCTCTAGGGTTTTTCAGTATTTT. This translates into CASSSRVFQYF.

The chain's CDR3 is CASSLGTLAYNEQFF. CDR3 coding DNA: TGCGCCAGCAGCCTCGGGACTTTAGCCTACAATGAGCAGTTCTTC. The chain combines TRBV5-1 with TRBJ2-1, with D perhaps TRBD2 (6 bases). Germline V gene lookup returns CDR1 SGHRS and CDR2 YFSETQ. V lost 4 bases and J 2 bases, leaving 13 bases between the germline ends. This CDR3 is built from 15 residues.

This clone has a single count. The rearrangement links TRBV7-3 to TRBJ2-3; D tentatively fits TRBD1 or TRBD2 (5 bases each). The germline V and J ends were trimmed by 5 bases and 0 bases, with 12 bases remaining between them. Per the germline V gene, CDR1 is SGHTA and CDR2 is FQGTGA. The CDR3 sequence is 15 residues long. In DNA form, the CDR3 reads TGTGCCAGCAGCGACGGGACGCCTAGCACAGATACGCAGTATTTT. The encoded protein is CASSDGTPSTDTQYF.

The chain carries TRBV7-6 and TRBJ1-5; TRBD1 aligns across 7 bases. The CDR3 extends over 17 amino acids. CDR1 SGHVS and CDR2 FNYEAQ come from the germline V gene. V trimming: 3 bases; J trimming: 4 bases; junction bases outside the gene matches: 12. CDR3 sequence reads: CASSLGPTGMGNQPQHF. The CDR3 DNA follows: TGTGCCAGCAGCTTGGGGCCGACAGGGATGGGGAATCAGCCCCAGCATTTT.

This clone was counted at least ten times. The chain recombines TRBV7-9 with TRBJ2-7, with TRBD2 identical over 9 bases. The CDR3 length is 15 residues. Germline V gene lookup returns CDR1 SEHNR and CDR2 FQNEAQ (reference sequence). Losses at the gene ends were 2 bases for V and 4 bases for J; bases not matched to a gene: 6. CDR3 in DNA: TGTGCCAGCAGCTTATCCCAAGCGGGGGGTTACGAGCAGTACTTC. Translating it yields CASSLSQAGGYEQYF.

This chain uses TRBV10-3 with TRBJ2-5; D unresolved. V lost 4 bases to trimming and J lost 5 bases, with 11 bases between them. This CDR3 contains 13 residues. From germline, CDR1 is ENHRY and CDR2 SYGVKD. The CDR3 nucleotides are TGTGCCATCAGTGCAAGGAGTCGGGAGACCCAGTACTTC. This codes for CAISARSRETQYF.

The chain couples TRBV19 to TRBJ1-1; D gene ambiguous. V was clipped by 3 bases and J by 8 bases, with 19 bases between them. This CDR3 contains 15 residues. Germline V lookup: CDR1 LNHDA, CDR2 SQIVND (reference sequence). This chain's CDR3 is CASSMDGGIGLEAFF. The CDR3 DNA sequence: TGTGCCAGTAGTATGGACGGAGGCATTGGGCTGGAAGCTTTCTTT.

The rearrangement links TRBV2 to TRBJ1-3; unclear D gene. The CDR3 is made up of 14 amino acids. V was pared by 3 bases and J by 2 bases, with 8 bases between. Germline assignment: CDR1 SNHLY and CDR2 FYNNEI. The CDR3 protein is CASSDTFTGNTIYF. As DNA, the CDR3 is TGTGCCAGCAGTGATACGTTCACTGGAAACACCATATATTTT.

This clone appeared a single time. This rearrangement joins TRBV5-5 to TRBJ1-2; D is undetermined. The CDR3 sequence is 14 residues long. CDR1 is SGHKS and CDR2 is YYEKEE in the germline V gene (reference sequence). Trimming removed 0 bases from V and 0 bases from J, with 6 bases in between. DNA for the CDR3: TGTGCCAGCAGCTTGGACGGGTCTAACTATGGCTACACCTTC. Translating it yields CASSLDGSNYGYTF.